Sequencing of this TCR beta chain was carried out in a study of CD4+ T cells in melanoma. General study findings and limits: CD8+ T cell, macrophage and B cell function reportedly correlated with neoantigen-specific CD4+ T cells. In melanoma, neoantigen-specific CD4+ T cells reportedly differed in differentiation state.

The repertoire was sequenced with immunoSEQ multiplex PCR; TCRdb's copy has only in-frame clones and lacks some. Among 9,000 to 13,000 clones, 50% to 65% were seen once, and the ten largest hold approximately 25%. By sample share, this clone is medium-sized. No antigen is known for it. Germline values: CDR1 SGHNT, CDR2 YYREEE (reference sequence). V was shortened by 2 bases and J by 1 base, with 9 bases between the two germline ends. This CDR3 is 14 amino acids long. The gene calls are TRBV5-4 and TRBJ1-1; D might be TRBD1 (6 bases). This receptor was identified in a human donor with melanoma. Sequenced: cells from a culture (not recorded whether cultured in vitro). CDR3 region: CASSLQGGNTEAFF. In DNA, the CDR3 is TGTGCCAGCAGCTTACAGGGTGGGAACACTGAAGCTTTCTTT.